The entry that follows covers one T cell receptor beta chain sequence. The antigen is undetermined. The data were taken from a study of identical twins. General study results and limits: Conclusions were drawn cross-sectionally by statistical analysis, without following the same donors. Shared out-of-frame alpha sequences (those common to twins) showed excess low generation probability.

A universal primer site arose from template switching, and cDNA bore unique molecular identifiers. TCRdb used MiXCR to reprocess the 5' RACE reads, holding one entry per CDR3 protein. The sample has 1.5 million to 2 million distinct CDR3 sequences, roughly 35% seen once. Germline-derived CDR1 and CDR2 are SGHDT and YYEEEE. V was clipped by 4 bases and J by 3 bases, with 19 bases between them. The CDR3 is made up of 16 amino acids. Material: cord blood. The rearrangement links TRBV5-6 to TRBJ1-2; no clear D gene. This TCR was sampled from a newborn girl in good health. The CDR3 region is CASSQGGLNLDYGYTF. As DNA, the CDR3 is TGTGCCAGCAGCCAAGGAGGACTAAACTTAGACTATGGCTACACCTTC. The variable domain in full, completed from reference TRBV5-6 and TRBJ1-2, reads DAGVTQSPTHLIKTRGQQVTLRCSPKSGHDTVSWYQQALGQGPQFIFQYYEEEERQRGNFPDRFSGHQFPNYSSELNVNALLLGDSALYLCASSQGGLNLDYGYTFGSGTRLTVV.